This is a list of T cell receptor beta chains from one sample in a study of T cell clonotyping in hematopoietic cell transplantation. Here immunoSEQ multiplex PCR was the method, and the copy in TCRdb shows in-frame clones only, minus some. The table shows 30,000 to 40,000 clones, with roughly 94% occurring only once. The sample in question was peripheral blood mononuclear cells, obtained before stem cell transplant. The receptor source for this set is a man aged 35-49 years with chronic myeloid leukemia. Some clones in this sample may be carry-over from other donors' samples. CDR3s include the opening cysteine and the closing phenylalanine or tryptophan.

>TRBJ2-1|TRBV6-5
CASSYSSRPSYNEQFF
>TRBJ2-4|TRBV7-9
CASSFWTSLAKNIQYF
>TRBJ1-1|TRBV19
CASSRGTGRTEAFF
>TRBJ2-2|TRBV19
CASRAGTGITGELFF
>TRBJ1-4|TRBV9
CASSVEYEAPNEKLFF
>TRBJ1-5|TRBV2
CASSRDGAVQPQHF
>TRBJ2-2|TRBV2
CASKTSGGAPGELFF
>TRBJ2-7|TRBV2
CASSEPSGASSYEQYF
>TRBJ2-5|TRBV6-1
CASSEGPRGETQYF
>TRBJ2-6|TRBV29-1
CSVEDRGRVSGANVLTF
>TRBJ2-7|TRBV9
CASSPSRGYYEQYF
>TRBJ2-2|TRBV7-9
CASSPGRGPLTGELFF
>TRBJ2-6|TRBV11-2
CATQTGANVLTF
>TRBJ2-5|TRBV7-2
CASSPDGQQETQYF
>TRBJ1-2|TRBV4-2
CASSRDRDSFYGYTF
>TRBJ1-4|TRBV19
CASMGGEKLFF
>TRBJ2-3|TRBV5-1
CASSANRALGDTQYF
>TRBJ1-4|TRBV6-5
CASSYSLEGENEKLFF
>TRBJ1-2|TRBV27
CASSLSPRGGPRGGYTF
>TRBJ2-1|TRBV11-2
CASSPLAGGTDEQFF
>TRBJ1-1|TRBV7-5
CVRIRLIGQSTEAFF
>TRBJ2-7|TRBV13
CASSFFLVAAGGETSPYEQYF